Presented here are 20 T cell receptor beta chains from one specimen sequenced in a study of shared clonotypes between healthy human individuals. CD8 cells classed as naive were CD45RO-negative and positively selected for CCR7, excluding terminally differentiated effector memory CD45RA+ cells. TCRdb's copy holds only in-frame clones and misses some; the assay was immunoSEQ multiplex PCR. Among about 800,000 clones, 90% to 98% were seen once, and the ten largest hold about 0.21%. Input material: naive CD8+ T cells sorted from blood. The receptor set was obtained from a young man in good health.

The CDR3 loop is CASPDPTASTDTQYF. The CDR3 coding sequence is TGTGCCAGCCCGGACCCGACAGCAAGCACAGATACGCAGTATTTT. The chain couples TRBV7-9 to TRBJ2-3, with TRBD1 as a possible D gene (5 bases). The CDR3 is 15 amino acids. Trimming pared 8 bases from V and 0 bases from J, leaving 15 bases between. Germline V gene lookup returns CDR1 SEHNR and CDR2 FQNEAQ (reference sequence).

The chain carries TRBV27 and TRBJ2-3; D is perhaps TRBD1 (6 bases). CDR3 length equals 14 residues. Per the germline V gene, CDR1 is MNHEY and CDR2 is SMNVEV (reference sequence). Trimming stripped 4 bases from V and 2 bases from J, with 10 bases between. The CDR3 bases are TGTGCCAGCAGTTCCAGGGGTCACACAGATACGCAGTATTTT. It encodes CASSSRGHTDTQYF.

This clone was picked up one time. The chain joins TRBV29-1 to TRBJ2-6, with D uncertain. CDR1 and CDR2 from the germline V gene are SQVTM and ANQGSEA. This CDR3 spans 13 amino acids. Deletions cut 7 bases from V and 2 bases from J, with 9 bases between. CDR3 sequence reads: CSATFAGANVLTF. In DNA, the CDR3 is TGCAGCGCGACTTTTGCTGGGGCCAACGTCCTGACTTTC. The full variable domain, rest sourced from reference TRBV29-1 and TRBJ2-6, is SAVISQKPSRDICQRGTSLTIQCQVDSQVTMMFWYRQQPGQSLTLIATANQGSEATYESGFVIDKFPISRPNLTFSTLTVSNMSPEDSSIYLCSATFAGANVLTFGAGSRLTVL.

The rearrangement links TRBV5-1 to TRBJ2-4; 11 bases fit TRBD2. This CDR3 contains 17 residues. Per germline, CDR1 SGHRS and CDR2 YFSETQ. Losses at the gene ends were 2 bases for V and 0 bases for J; bases not matched to a gene: 4. CDR3 in amino acids: CASSLGTSGIAKNIQYF. The DNA of the CDR3 is TGCGCCAGCAGCTTAGGGACTAGCGGAATAGCCAAAAACATTCAGTACTTC.

This chain links TRBV21-1 with TRBJ2-2. TRBV21-1 is termed a pseudogene. CDR3 length: 15 residues. The CDR3 DNA sequence: TGTGCCAGCAAGAGAGGGGACGGACGAACCGGGGAGCTGTTTTTT. The encoded protein is CASKRGDGRTGELFF.

In DNA form, the CDR3 reads TGTGCCAGCGGGCTAGCGGGGATCACCGGGGAGCTGTTTTTT. Residues: CASGLAGITGELFF. This chain connects TRBV27 to TRBJ2-2; 9 nucleotides match TRBD2. Germline V lookup: CDR1 MNHEY, CDR2 SMNVEV (reference sequence). With V trimmed by 8 bases and J by 4 bases, 5 bases remained unmatched. This CDR3 is built from 14 residues.

V is TRBV5-1 and J is TRBJ2-1, with D possibly being TRBD1 (5 bases). CDR3 size: 16 residues. Germline values: CDR1 SGHRS, CDR2 YFSETQ. V was trimmed by 1 base and J by 3 bases, leaving 14 bases between them. This CDR3 reads CASSLYQGPNYNEQFF. CDR3 DNA: TGCGCCAGCAGCTTGTATCAGGGCCCTAACTACAATGAGCAGTTCTTC.

This clone was recorded only once. The chain combines TRBV28 with TRBJ1-4; 7 bases are shared with TRBD1. The V gene's germline CDR1 is MDHEN and CDR2 SYDVKM. The CDR3 covers 14 residues. With 5 bases clipped from V and 7 bases from J, the junction kept 7 bases outside the gene matches. DNA of the CDR3: TGTGCCAGCAGTCCCAGGGGGGCAGGTGAAAAACTGTTTTTT. It codes for CASSPRGAGEKLFF. The variable domain in full, with the rest retrieved from reference TRBV28 and TRBJ1-4, is DVKVTQSSRYLVKRTGEKVFLECVQDMDHENMFWYRQDPGLGLRLIYFSYDVKMKEKGDIPEGYSVSREKKERFSLILESASTNQTSMYLCASSPRGAGEKLFFGSGTQLSVL.

The J gene is TRBJ2-1, the V gene TRBV6-1; D is perhaps TRBD2 (6 bases). The V end lost 3 bases, the J end lost 4 bases, and 10 bases lay between the germline ends. The CDR3 covers 14 residues. Germline V gives CDR1 MNHNS, CDR2 SASEGT. The CDR3 here is CASSDYGSYNEQFF. CDR3 sequence (DNA): TGTGCCAGCAGTGATTACGGGAGTTACAATGAGCAGTTCTTC.

V is TRBV9 and J is TRBJ2-7; the match to TRBD1 covers 9 bases. V dropped 3 bases and J dropped 5; count of bases not matched to a gene: 3. The length of the CDR3 is 13 residues. Germline loops: CDR1 SGDLS, CDR2 YYNGEE. CDR3 region: CASSDRDRDEQYF. CDR3 sequence (DNA): TGTGCCAGCAGCGACCGGGACAGGGACGAGCAGTACTTC.

This clone came up once. This chain joins TRBV25-1 and TRBJ1-2; no definite D call. The CDR3 spans 12 residues. Per germline, CDR1 MGHDK and CDR2 SYGVNS. Trimming took off 3 bases at V and 6 bases at J, with 8 bases between the two ends. DNA for the CDR3: TGTGCCAGCAGTGATTTGGGTCATGGCTACACCTTC. Its translation is CASSDLGHGYTF.

The gene calls are TRBV7-9 and TRBJ2-7; 8 bases are a match to TRBD2. V was pared by 2 bases and J by 4 bases, with 10 bases of the junction left unmatched. The CDR3 consists of 16 residues. From germline, CDR1 is SEHNR and CDR2 FQNEAQ (reference sequence). The chain's CDR3 is CASSLPGSGSTYEQYF. The CDR3 coding sequence is TGTGCCAGCAGCTTACCCGGGAGCGGGAGTACGTACGAGCAGTACTTC.

About this clone itself: The same CDR3 can be traced to other DNA sequences in this sample. The chain has TRBV9 and TRBJ2-7; D remains ambiguous. Germline CDR1 reads SGDLS; CDR2 reads YYNGEE. The CDR3 spans 14 residues. V was cut by 0 bases and J by 0 bases, with 7 bases left in between. Here the CDR3 DNA reads TGTGCCAGCAGCGTAGATCTAAGCTCCTACGAGCAGTACTTC. This encodes CASSVDLSSYEQYF.

The chain carries TRBV2 and TRBJ2-7, with D unclear. CDR3 length: 13 amino acids. V was trimmed by 1 base and J by 1 base, leaving 5 bases between them. The germline V gene has CDR1 SNHLY and CDR2 FYNNEI. The CDR3 loop reads CASSEVQSYEQYF. In DNA form, the CDR3 reads TGTGCCAGCAGTGAAGTCCAGTCCTACGAGCAGTACTTC.

V usage is TRBV6-1 and J usage is TRBJ1-1; TRBD1 might be the D (5 bases). The CDR3 has 13 residues. Germline assignment: CDR1 MNHNS and CDR2 SASEGT. Trimming shortened V by 11 bases and J by 1 base, and 14 bases separated the two germline ends. The CDR3 loop is CAGKDTTNTEAFF. For the CDR3, the DNA is TGTGCCGGCAAGGACACAACGAACACTGAAGCTTTCTTT.

This clone was seen once. The J gene is TRBJ2-5, the V gene TRBV28, with D unclear. TRBJ2-7 explains the end of the DNA better; the J call may be wrong. Per the germline V gene, CDR1 is MDHEN and CDR2 is SYDVKM. This CDR3 contains 15 residues. The CDR3 protein is CASSFEAQDSYEQYF. CDR3 bases: TGTGCCAGCAGTTTCGAAGCGCAGGACTCCTACGAGCAGTACTTC.

In nucleotides, the CDR3 is TGTGCCAGCAGACGGAGCTCCTACGAGCAGTACTTC. This codes for CASRRSSYEQYF. The genes are TRBV6-6 and TRBJ2-7; D call uncertain. Trimming removed 6 bases from V and 0 bases from J, with 6 bases in between. Germline lookup yields CDR1 MNHNY and CDR2 SVGAGI (reference sequence). The CDR3 spans 12 residues.

A word on this clone: The germline gene is not matched at one end of the junction; a read error may be the cause. The chain joins TRBV29-1 to TRBJ2-7; TRBD1 aligns across 7 bases. The germline V gene encodes CDR1 SQVTM and CDR2 ANQGSEA. There are 14 residues in the CDR3. CDR3 amino acids: CSVEEQGIPYEQYF. The CDR3 bases are TGCAGCGTCGAAGAACAGGGGATTCCCTACGAGCAGTACTTC.

The chain is built from TRBV2 and TRBJ2-1; 10 bases line up with TRBD2. Germline V CDR1 and CDR2: SNHLY, FYNNEI. V trimming: 8 bases; J trimming: 9 bases; junction bases outside the gene matches: 4. The CDR3 runs to 12 residues. The DNA for the CDR3 is TGTGCCAGCGAGCGGGAGGGGGGTGAGCAGTTCTTC. Translation: CASEREGGEQFF.

The V call is TRBV2, the J call TRBJ2-3; D remains unclear. This CDR3 contains 16 residues. In germline, CDR1 is SNHLY, CDR2 FYNNEI. Trimming pared 2 bases from V and 5 bases from J, leaving 17 bases between. The CDR3 loop is CASSESLATYRDTQYF. The CDR3 coding sequence is TGTGCCAGCAGTGAATCCCTGGCCACCTACCGAGATACGCAGTATTTT.